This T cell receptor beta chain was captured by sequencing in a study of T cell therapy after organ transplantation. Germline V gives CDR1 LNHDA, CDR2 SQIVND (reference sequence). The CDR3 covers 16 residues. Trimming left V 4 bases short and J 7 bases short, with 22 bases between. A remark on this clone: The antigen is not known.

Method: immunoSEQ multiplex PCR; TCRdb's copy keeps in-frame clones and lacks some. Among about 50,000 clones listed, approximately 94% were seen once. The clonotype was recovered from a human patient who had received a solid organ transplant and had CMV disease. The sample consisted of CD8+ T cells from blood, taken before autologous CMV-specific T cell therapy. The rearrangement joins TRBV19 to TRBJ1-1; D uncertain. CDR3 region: CASSTIFDFNGSEAFF. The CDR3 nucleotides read TGTGCCAGTAGTACCATTTTCGACTTTAACGGCAGTGAAGCTTTCTTT.